The text below deals with one T cell receptor beta chain. As yet, its antigen is unknown. The sample comes from a study of CD8+ T cells in alopecia areata. Looking at the study overall: The drug, oral tofacitinib, was given to treated patients at 5 to 10 mg twice daily. Study-level points and caveats: Scalp clonality decreased significantly with tofacitinib, and so did expanded CD8+ clones among the top 100.

The germline gives CDR1 GTSNPN, CDR2 SVGIG (reference sequence). Trimming stripped 0 bases from V and 4 bases from J, with 7 bases between. The CDR3 is 13 amino acids. As to treatment: oral pan-JAK inhibitor, 5-10 mg twice daily. Obtained from alopecia areata patients were lesional scalp punch biopsies along with peripheral blood. The authors extracted RNA and reverse transcribed it into cDNA as the sequencing template. Data came from immunoSEQ multiplex PCR; TCRdb stores just in-frame clones and leaves some out. The repertoire has about 280,000 clones, more than 45% of them found once; the top ten carry around 1.8%.

This sequence joins TRBV30 and TRBJ1-5; no firm D call. This clonotype was sampled from a human donor with alopecia areata. This sample comprised CD4+ T cells sorted from blood, obtained at week 24, from a patient treated with tofacitinib. CDR3 in amino acids: CAWSVDPNQPQHF. DNA of the CDR3: TGTGCCTGGAGTGTGGATCCAAATCAGCCCCAGCATTTT.